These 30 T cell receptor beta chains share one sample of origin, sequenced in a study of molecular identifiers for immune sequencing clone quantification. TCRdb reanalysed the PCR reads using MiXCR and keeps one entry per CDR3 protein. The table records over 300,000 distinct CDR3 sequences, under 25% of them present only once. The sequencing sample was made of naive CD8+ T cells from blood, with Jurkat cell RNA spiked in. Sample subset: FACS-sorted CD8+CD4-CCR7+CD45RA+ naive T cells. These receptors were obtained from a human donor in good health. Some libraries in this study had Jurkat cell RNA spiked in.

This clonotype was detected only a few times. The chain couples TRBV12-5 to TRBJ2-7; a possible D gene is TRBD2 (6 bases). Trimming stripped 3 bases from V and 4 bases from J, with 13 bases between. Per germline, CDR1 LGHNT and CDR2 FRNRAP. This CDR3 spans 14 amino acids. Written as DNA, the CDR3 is TGTGCTAGTGGTTTAGGCGGAGGGCGGTACGAGCAGTACTTC. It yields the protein CASGLGGGRYEQYF.

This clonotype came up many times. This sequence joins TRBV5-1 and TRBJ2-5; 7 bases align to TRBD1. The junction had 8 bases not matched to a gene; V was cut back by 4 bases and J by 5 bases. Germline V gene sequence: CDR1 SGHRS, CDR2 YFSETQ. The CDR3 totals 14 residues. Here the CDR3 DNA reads TGCGCCAGCAGCGTCGAGGGGGCGTGGGAGACCCAGTACTTC. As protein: CASSVEGAWETQYF.

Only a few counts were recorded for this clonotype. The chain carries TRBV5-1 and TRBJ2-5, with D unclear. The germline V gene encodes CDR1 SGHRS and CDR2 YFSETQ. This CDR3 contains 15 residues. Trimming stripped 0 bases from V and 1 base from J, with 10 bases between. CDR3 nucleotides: TGCGCCAGCAGCTTGGAGGAGCTCCTCCAAGAGACCCAGTACTTC. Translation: CASSLEELLQETQYF.

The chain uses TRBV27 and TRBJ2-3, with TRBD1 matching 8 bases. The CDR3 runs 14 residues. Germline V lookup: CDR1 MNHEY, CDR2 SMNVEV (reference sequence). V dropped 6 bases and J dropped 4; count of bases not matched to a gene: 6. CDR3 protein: CASSPRGPSDTQYF. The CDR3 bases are TGTGCCAGCAGCCCCAGGGGGCCGTCAGATACGCAGTATTTT.

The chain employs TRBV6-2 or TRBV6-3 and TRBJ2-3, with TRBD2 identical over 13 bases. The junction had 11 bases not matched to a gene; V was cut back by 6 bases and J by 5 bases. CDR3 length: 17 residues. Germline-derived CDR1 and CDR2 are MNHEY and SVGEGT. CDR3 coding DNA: TGTGCCAGCAGCCTTAAGACTAGCGGGGGGCCTCGAGATACGCAGTATTTT. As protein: CASSLKTSGGPRDTQYF.

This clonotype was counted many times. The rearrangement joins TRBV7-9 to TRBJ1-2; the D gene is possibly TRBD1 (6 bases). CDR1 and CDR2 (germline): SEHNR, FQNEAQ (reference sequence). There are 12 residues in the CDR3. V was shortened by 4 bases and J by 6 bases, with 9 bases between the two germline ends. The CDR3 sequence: CASSSNRDGYTF. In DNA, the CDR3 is TGTGCCAGCAGCTCAAACAGGGATGGCTACACCTTC.

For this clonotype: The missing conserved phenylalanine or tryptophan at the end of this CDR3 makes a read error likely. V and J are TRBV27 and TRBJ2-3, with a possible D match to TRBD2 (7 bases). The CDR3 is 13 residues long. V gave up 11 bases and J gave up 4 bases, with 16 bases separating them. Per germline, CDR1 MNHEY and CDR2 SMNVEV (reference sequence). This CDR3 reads CAVWAGAADTQYY. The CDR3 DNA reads TGTGCCGTCTGGGCGGGGGCTGCAGATACGCAGTATTAT.

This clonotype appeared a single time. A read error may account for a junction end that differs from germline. CDR3: CASSLAGSYNGQFF. The CDR3 bases are TGTGCCAGCAGCTTAGCGGGAAGCTACAATGGGCAGTTCTTC. The V and J genes are TRBV7-4 and TRBJ2-1; D is unresolved. The V gene's germline CDR1 is SGHVT and CDR2 SQSDAQ. The CDR3 is 14 amino acids.

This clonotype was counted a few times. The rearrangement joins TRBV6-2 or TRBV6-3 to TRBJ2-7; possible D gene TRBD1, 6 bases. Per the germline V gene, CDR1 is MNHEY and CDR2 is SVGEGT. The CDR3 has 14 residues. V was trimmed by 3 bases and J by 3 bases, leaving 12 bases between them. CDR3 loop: CASSYGRGHYEQYF. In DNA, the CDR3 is TGTGCCAGCAGTTATGGCAGGGGCCACTACGAGCAGTACTTC.

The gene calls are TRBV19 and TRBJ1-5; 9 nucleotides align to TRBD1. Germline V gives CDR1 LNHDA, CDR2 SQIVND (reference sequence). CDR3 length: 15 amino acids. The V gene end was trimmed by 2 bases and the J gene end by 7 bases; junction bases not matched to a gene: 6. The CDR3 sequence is CASSIPGQGYQPQHF. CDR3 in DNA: TGTGCCAGTAGTATACCCGGACAGGGGTACCAGCCCCAGCATTTT.

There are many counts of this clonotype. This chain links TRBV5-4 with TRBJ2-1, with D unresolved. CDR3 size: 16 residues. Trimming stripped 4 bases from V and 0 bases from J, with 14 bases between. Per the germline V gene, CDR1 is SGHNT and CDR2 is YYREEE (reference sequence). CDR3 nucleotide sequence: TGTGCCAGCAGCCCGTACGAACAGAGCTCCTACAATGAGCAGTTCTTC. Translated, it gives CASSPYEQSSYNEQFF.

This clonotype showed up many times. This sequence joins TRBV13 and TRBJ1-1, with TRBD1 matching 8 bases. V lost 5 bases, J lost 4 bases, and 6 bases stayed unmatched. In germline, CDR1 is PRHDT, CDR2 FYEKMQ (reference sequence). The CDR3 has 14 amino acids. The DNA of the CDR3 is TGTGCCAGCAGCACCTACCAGGGGGCCACTGAAGCTTTCTTT. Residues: CASSTYQGATEAFF.

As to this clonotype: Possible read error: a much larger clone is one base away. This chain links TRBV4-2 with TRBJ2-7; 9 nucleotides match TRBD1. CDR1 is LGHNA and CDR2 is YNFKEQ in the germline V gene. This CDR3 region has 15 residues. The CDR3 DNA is TGTGCCAGCAGCCCACAACAGGGGGCGCTGGATGAGCTGTACTTC. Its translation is CASSPQQGALDELYF.

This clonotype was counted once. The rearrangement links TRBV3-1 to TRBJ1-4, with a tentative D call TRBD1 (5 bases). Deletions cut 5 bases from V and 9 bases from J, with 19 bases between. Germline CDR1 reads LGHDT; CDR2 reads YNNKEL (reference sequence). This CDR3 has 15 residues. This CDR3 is CASSNRQNLAQKLFF. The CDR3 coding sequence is TGTGCCAGCAGCAATCGACAGAACCTCGCTCAAAAACTGTTTTTT.

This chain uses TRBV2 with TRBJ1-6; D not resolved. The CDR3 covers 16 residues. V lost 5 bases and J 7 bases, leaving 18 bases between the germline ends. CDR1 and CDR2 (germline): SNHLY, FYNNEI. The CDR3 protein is CASSLMGGRGNSPLHF. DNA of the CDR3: TGTGCCAGCAGTCTAATGGGAGGGAGAGGCAATTCACCCCTCCACTTT.

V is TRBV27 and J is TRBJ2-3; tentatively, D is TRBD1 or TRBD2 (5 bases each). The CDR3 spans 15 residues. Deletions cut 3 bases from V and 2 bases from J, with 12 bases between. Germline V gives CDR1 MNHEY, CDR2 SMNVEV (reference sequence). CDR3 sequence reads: CASSLGVGATDTQYF. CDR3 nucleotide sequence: TGTGCCAGCAGTTTGGGGGTGGGCGCCACAGATACGCAGTATTTT.

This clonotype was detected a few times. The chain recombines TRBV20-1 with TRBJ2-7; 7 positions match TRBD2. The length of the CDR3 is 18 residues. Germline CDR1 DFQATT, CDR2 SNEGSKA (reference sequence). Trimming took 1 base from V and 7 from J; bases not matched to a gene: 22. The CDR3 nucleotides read TGCAGTGCTAGAGCTCCGGATCCGGGGGAGGGCCCTTGGAGGGAGCAGTACTTC. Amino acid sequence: CSARAPDPGEGPWREQYF.

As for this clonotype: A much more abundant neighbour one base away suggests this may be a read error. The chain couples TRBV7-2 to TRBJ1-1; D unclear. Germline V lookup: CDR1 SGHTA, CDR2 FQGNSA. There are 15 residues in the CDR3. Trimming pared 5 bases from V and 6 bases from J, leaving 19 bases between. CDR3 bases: TGTGCCAGCAGCCCCCCCTGGCGGGTGGAGGCTGAAGCTTTCTTT. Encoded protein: CASSPPWRVEAEAFF.

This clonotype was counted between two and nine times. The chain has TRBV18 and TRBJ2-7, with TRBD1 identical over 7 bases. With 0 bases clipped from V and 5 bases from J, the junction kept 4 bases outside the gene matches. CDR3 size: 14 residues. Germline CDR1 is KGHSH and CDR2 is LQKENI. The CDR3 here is CASSPPVGGNEQYF. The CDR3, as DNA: TGTGCCAGCTCACCACCGGTAGGGGGCAACGAGCAGTACTTC.

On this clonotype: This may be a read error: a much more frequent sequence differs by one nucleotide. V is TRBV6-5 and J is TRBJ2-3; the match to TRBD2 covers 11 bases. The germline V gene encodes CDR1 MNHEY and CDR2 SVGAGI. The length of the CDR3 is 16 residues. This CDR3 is CASSYASGGTTDTQSF. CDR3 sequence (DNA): TGTGCCAGCAGTTACGCTAGCGGGGGGACCACAGATACGCAGTCTTTT.

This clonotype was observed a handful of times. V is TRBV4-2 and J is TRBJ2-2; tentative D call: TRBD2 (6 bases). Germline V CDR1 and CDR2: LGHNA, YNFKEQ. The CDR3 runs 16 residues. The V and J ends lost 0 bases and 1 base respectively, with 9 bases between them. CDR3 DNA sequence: TGTGCCAGCAGCCAAGATACTAGCTTGAACACCGGGGAGCTGTTTTTT. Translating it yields CASSQDTSLNTGELFF.

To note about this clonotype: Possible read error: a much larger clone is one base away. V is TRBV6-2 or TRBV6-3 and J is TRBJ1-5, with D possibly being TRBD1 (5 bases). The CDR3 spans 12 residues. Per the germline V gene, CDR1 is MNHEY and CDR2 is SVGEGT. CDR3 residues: CASGYIGDYLHF. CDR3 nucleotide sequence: TGTGCCAGCGGTTACATAGGGGACTACTTGCATTTT.

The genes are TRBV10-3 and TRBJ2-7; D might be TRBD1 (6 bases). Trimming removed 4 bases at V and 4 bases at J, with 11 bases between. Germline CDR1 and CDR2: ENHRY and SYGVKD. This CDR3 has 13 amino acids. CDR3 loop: CAISGGPKYEQYF. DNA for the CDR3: TGTGCCATCAGTGGGGGGCCTAAGTACGAGCAGTACTTC.

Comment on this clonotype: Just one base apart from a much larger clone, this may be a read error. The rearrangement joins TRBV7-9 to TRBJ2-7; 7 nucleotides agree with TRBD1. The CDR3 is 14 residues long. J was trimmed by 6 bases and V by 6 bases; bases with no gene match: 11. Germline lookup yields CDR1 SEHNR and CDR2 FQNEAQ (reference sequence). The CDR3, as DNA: TGTGCCAGCAGACCCCACCTAGGGGGCTGCGAGCAGTACTTC. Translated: CASRPHLGGCEQYF. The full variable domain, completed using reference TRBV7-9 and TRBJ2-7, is DTGVSQNPRHKITKRGQNVTFRCDPISEHNRLYWYRQTLGQGPEFLTYFQNEAQLEKSRLLSDRFSAERPKGSFSTLEIQRTEQGDSAMYLCASRPHLGGCEQYFGPGTRLTVT.

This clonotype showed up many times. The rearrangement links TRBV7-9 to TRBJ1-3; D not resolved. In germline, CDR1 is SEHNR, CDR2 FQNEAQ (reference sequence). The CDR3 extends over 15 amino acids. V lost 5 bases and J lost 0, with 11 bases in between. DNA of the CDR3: TGTGCCAGCAGCCCGCAAATATCCTCTGGAAACACCATATATTTT. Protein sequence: CASSPQISSGNTIYF.

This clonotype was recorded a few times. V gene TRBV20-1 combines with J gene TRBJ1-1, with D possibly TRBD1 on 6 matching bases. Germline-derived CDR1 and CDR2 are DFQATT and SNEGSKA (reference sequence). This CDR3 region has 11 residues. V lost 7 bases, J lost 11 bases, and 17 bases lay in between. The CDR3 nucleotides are TGCAGTGTTATTCCAGGGGTGGTTGCTTTCTTT. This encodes CSVIPGVVAFF.

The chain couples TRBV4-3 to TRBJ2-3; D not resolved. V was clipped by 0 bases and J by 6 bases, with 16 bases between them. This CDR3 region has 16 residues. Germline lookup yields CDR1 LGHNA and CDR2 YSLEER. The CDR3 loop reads CASSQDPWAPRDTQYF. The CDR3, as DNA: TGCGCCAGCAGCCAAGATCCGTGGGCACCTAGGGATACGCAGTATTTT.

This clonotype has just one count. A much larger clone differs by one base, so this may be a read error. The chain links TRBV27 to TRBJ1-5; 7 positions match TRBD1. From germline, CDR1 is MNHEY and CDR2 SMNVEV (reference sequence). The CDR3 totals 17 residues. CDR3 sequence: CASRPGGEINSDQPQHF. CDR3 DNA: TGTGCCAGCAGGCCAGGGGGAGAGATAAATAGCGATCAGCCCCAGCATTTT.

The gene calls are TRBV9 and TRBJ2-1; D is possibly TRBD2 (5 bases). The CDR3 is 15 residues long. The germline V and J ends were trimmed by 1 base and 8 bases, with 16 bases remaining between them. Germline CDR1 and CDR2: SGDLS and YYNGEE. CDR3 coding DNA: TGTGCCAGCAGCGTATCCCTGTCTCCCGGGGATGAGCAGTTCTTC. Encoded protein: CASSVSLSPGDEQFF.

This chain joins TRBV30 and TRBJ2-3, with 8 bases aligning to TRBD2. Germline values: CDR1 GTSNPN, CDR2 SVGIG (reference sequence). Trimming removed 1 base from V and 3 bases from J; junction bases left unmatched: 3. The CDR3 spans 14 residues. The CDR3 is CAWSEGLGTDTQYF. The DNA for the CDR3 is TGTGCCTGGAGTGAGGGACTAGGGACAGATACGCAGTATTTT.